This record covers a single T cell receptor (beta chain). The data were taken from a study of blood T cell repertoires in COVID-19. In the study overall: Material from acute and convalescent COVID-19 was sourced from the United States, Italy and Spain.

As handled by the study authors: Scientists estimated how many nucleated cells there were by amplifying reference gene primers. Clones were read by immunoSEQ multiplex PCR, and TCRdb kept only the in-frame ones, dropping some. For V, J and clone size, that table is used; D and trimming come from the DNA. The sample records 250,000 to 350,000 clones, around 87% being singletons. The CDR3 spans 13 residues. The V gene's germline CDR1 is GTSNPN and CDR2 SVGIG (reference sequence). V was shortened by 2 bases and J by 5 bases, with 10 bases between the two germline ends. J is TRBJ1-3 and V is TRBV30; D gene unclear. The origin of this receptor is a woman aged 45 to 65 with active or convalescent COVID-19. The specimen sequenced was peripheral blood. The CDR3 loop is CAWSSSGRNTIYF. The CDR3 DNA reads TGTGCCTGGAGTTCAAGTGGCAGAAACACCATATATTTT.